This T cell receptor (beta chain) was sequenced for a study of cytomegalovirus exposure and HLA in healthy donors. The CDR3 is 14 amino acids. Trimming left V 6 bases short and J 2 bases short, with 11 bases between. Per germline, CDR1 MNHEY and CDR2 SVGAGI. 13 Jbeta primers and 60 Vbeta primers were used for the PCR. Only in-frame clones appear in the TCRdb table, and some are missing; sequencing was by immunoSEQ multiplex PCR. The profile shows tens of thousands of clones, approximately 77% of them singletons. Sequencing was performed on PBMCs. The receptor's source is a human donor in good health. The V call is TRBV6-5, the J call TRBJ2-1, with D tentatively TRBD2 (5 bases). DNA of the CDR3: TGTGCCAGCAGCCCTGAGAGGGCCTACAATGAGCAGTTCTTC. Its protein is CASSPERAYNEQFF.